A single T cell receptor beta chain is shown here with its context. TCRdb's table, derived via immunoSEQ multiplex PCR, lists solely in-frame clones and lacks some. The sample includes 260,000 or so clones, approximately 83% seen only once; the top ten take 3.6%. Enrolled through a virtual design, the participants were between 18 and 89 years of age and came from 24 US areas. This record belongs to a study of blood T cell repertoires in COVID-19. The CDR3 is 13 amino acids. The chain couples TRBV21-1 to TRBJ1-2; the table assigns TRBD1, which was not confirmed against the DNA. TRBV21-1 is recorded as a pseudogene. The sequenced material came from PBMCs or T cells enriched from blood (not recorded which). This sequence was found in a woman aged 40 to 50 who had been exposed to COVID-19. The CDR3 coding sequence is TGTGCCAGCGGACCGGGACAGGGCTATGGCTACACCTTC. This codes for CASGPGQGYGYTF.